The 30 T cell receptor beta chains below come from one sample, sequenced in a study of OX40 agonist ivuxolimab in advanced cancers. TCRdb's copy holds only in-frame clones and misses some; the assay was immunoSEQ multiplex PCR. The sample yields some 68,000 clones, about 89% seen once. Material: CD4+ or CD8+ T cells sorted from blood, obtained in a trial of the OX40 agonist ivuxolimab. These receptors were obtained from an adult with an advanced solid tumor such as melanoma, head and neck, liver or kidney cancer.

This chain joins TRBV7-6 and TRBJ2-2, with 15 bases identical to TRBD2. The CDR3 is 22 residues long. Germline V lookup: CDR1 SGHVS, CDR2 FNYEAQ. V gave up 1 base and J gave up 2 bases; unmatched junction bases: 14. In DNA, the CDR3 is TGTGCCAGCAGCTTAGAGGCGTTCCGGGGACTAGCGGGAGGTGGAAACACCGGGGAGCTGTTTTTT. Amino acids: CASSLEAFRGLAGGGNTGELFF.

This clone was observed once. The CDR3 DNA sequence: TGTGCCACCAGCAACCTGGACAGGGGAAGGGCGGAGACCCAGTACTTC. Translating gives CATSNLDRGRAETQYF. V and J are TRBV15 and TRBJ2-5; 9 bases match TRBD1. Germline V gene sequence: CDR1 LNHNV, CDR2 YYDKDF (reference sequence). The CDR3 has 16 amino acids. Unmatched junction bases numbered 11, after V lost 4 bases and J lost 5 bases. Variable domain in full (rest from reference TRBV15 and TRBJ2-5): DAMVIQNPRYQVTQFGKPVTLSCSQTLNHNVMYWYQQKSSQAPKLLFHYYDKDFNNEADTPDNFQSRRPNTSFCFLDIRSPGLGDTAMYLCATSNLDRGRAETQYFGPGTRLLVL.

The V and J genes are TRBV28 and TRBJ2-1; 12 bases map to TRBD2. CDR1 and CDR2 from the germline V gene are MDHEN and SYDVKM. With V trimmed by 6 bases and J by 6 bases, 6 bases remained unmatched. The CDR3 is 15 amino acids. DNA for the CDR3: TGTGCCAGCAGACCTGGACTAGCGGGGACCAATGAGCAGTTCTTC. It codes for CASRPGLAGTNEQFF.

V gene TRBV28 combines with J gene TRBJ1-4, with D unclear. The CDR3 is made up of 12 amino acids. V was clipped by 7 bases and J by 6 bases, with 9 bases between them. From germline, CDR1 is MDHEN and CDR2 SYDVKM. Here the CDR3 DNA reads TGTGCCAGCATAAACCCGGATGAAAAACTGTTTTTT. Amino acids: CASINPDEKLFF.

The chain links TRBV5-1 to TRBJ2-2, with D maybe TRBD1 (5 bases). Germline V CDR1 and CDR2: SGHRS, YFSETQ. The CDR3 consists of 15 residues. Trimming pared 0 bases from V and 2 bases from J, leaving 8 bases between. CDR3 protein: CASSLGQKNTGELFF. DNA of the CDR3: TGCGCCAGCAGCTTGGGACAGAAAAACACCGGGGAGCTGTTTTTT.

The chain has TRBV9 and TRBJ2-5; 7 nucleotides align to TRBD1. In germline, CDR1 is SGDLS, CDR2 YYNGEE. Trimming removed 3 bases from V and 9 bases from J; junction bases left unmatched: 11. CDR3 length: 14 residues. The CDR3 DNA is TGTGCCAGCAGCGGGACAGGTGGGGTCGGCGCCCAGTACTTC. It is translated as CASSGTGGVGAQYF.

In DNA, the CDR3 is TGTGCCAGTAGTATACAGCTCGTAGTAGAGAGCACTGAAGCTTTCTTT. Its translation is CASSIQLVVESTEAFF. The chain has TRBV19 and TRBJ1-1; no firm D call. Trimming took off 2 bases at V and 4 bases at J, with 17 bases between the two ends. Per the germline V gene, CDR1 is LNHDA and CDR2 is SQIVND (reference sequence). The CDR3 is 16 residues long.

CDR3 sequence (DNA): TGTGCCAGTACCCGACAGGGGTTCTATGGCTACACCTTC. Its translation is CASTRQGFYGYTF. The chain combines TRBV19 with TRBJ1-2; TRBD1 agrees at 8 bases. In germline, CDR1 is LNHDA, CDR2 SQIVND (reference sequence). The CDR3 totals 13 residues. V shed 7 bases, J shed 4 bases, and the junction held 5 bases outside the gene matches.

This clone was detected a few times. The CDR3, as DNA: TGTGCCAGCAGCCGAAACAGGAACTACGAGCAGTACTTC. This encodes CASSRNRNYEQYF. The rearrangement joins TRBV14 to TRBJ2-7, with D maybe TRBD1 (5 bases). The CDR3 runs to 13 residues. Trimming stripped 4 bases from V and 3 bases from J, with 10 bases between. Germline V gives CDR1 SGHDN, CDR2 FVKESK.

This clone has just one count. The chain recombines TRBV5-6 with TRBJ1-4; D gene uncertain. This CDR3 contains 17 residues. Trimming removed 2 bases at V and 0 bases at J, with 14 bases between. Germline V CDR1 and CDR2: SGHDT, YYEEEE. As DNA, the CDR3 is TGTGCCAGCAGCTTAGATCGAGGATCTGCAACTAATGAAAAACTGTTTTTT. Amino acids: CASSLDRGSATNEKLFF.

In this sample, this clone turned up once. This chain connects TRBV19 to TRBJ2-6, with D perhaps being TRBD1 or TRBD2 (5 bases each). The V and J ends lost 0 bases and 0 bases respectively, with 15 bases between them. CDR1 LNHDA and CDR2 SQIVND come from the germline V gene (reference sequence). The CDR3 is made up of 19 amino acids. This CDR3 reads CASSIEGVRTSSGANVLTF. The CDR3 DNA sequence: TGTGCCAGTAGTATAGAGGGGGTTCGAACTAGCTCTGGGGCCAACGTCCTGACTTTC.

The chain joins TRBV27 to TRBJ1-4; tentatively, D is TRBD1 (5 bases). The CDR3 runs 18 residues. Per the germline V gene, CDR1 is MNHEY and CDR2 is SMNVEV (reference sequence). Deletions cut 3 bases from V and 5 bases from J, with 22 bases between. CDR3 sequence: CASSFIGRVRGRNEKLFF. The CDR3, as DNA: TGTGCCAGCAGTTTCATCGGCAGGGTTCGGGGTCGGAATGAAAAACTGTTTTTT.

J is TRBJ1-5 and V is TRBV5-1; a possible D gene is TRBD1 (5 bases). This CDR3 contains 14 residues. In germline, CDR1 is SGHRS, CDR2 YFSETQ. V was trimmed by 4 bases and J by 2 bases, leaving 10 bases between them. Here the CDR3 DNA reads TGCGCCAGCAGCCCTGGGGGAGGCAATCAGCCCCAGCATTTT. This codes for CASSPGGGNQPQHF.

The chain carries TRBV5-5 and TRBJ1-1; D ambiguous. V lost 2 bases, J lost 2 bases, and 10 bases lay in between. The CDR3 spans 14 residues. Germline V gene lookup returns CDR1 SGHKS and CDR2 YYEKEE (reference sequence). The CDR3 reads CASSFRRQNTEAFF. Here the CDR3 DNA reads TGTGCCAGCAGCTTCAGGCGTCAAAACACTGAAGCTTTCTTT.

The rearrangement uses TRBV7-9 and TRBJ1-2; weak D call: TRBD1 (5 bases). Looked up from germline, CDR1 is SEHNR and CDR2 is FQNEAQ (reference sequence). Trimming removed 1 base at V and 3 bases at J, with 12 bases between. CDR3 size: 15 residues. CDR3 sequence (DNA): TGTGCCAGCAGCTTAGGGGGCGGGGCGGACTATGGCTACACCTTC. As protein: CASSLGGGADYGYTF. Combining the CDR3 with reference TRBV7-9 and TRBJ1-2 gives the whole variable domain DTGVSQNPRHKITKRGQNVTFRCDPISEHNRLYWYRQTLGQGPEFLTYFQNEAQLEKSRLLSDRFSAERPKGSFSTLEIQRTEQGDSAMYLCASSLGGGADYGYTFGSGTRLTVV.

The rearrangement joins TRBV6-1 to TRBJ1-1; D call uncertain. V gave up 1 base and J gave up 0 bases, with 9 bases separating them. Germline CDR1 and CDR2: MNHNS and SASEGT. The CDR3 spans 15 residues. CDR3 sequence (DNA): TGTGCCAGCAGTGAAGTATTCACCATGAACACTGAAGCTTTCTTT. It yields the protein CASSEVFTMNTEAFF.

As for this clone: Other DNA sequences from this sample encode an identical CDR3 as well. The genes are TRBV5-1 and TRBJ1-3; tentative D call: TRBD1 (5 bases). CDR1 and CDR2 from the germline V gene are SGHRS and YFSETQ. The CDR3 extends over 14 amino acids. V lost 0 bases, J lost 4 bases, and 8 bases lay in between. The chain's CDR3 is CASSLAGYGNTIYF. The CDR3 DNA sequence: TGCGCCAGCAGCTTGGCAGGGTACGGAAACACCATATATTTT.

The rearrangement joins TRBV5-4 to TRBJ2-2; D tentatively fits TRBD1 or TRBD2 (5 bases each). V lost 0 bases, J lost 5 bases, and 5 bases lay in between. Per germline, CDR1 SGHNT and CDR2 YYREEE (reference sequence). The CDR3 covers 13 residues. CDR3 sequence reads: CASSLGGTGELFF. In DNA form, the CDR3 reads TGTGCCAGCAGCTTGGGGGGGACCGGGGAGCTGTTTTTT.

The chain recombines TRBV6-5 with TRBJ1-2, with D possibly matching TRBD1 (6 bases). The CDR3 length is 11 residues. Per the germline V gene, CDR1 is MNHEY and CDR2 is SVGAGI. Trimming took off 6 bases at V and 7 bases at J, with 9 bases between the two ends. The CDR3 nucleotides read TGTGCCAGCAGAGGACAGTTTGGCTACACCTTC. Translating gives CASRGQFGYTF.

This chain uses TRBV15 with TRBJ1-4; D is possibly TRBD1 (6 bases). Germline V gene lookup returns CDR1 LNHNV and CDR2 YYDKDF (reference sequence). The CDR3 extends over 12 amino acids. V shed 5 bases and J shed 8 bases, with 9 bases lying between them. The CDR3 coding sequence is TGTGCCACCAGCCAAGACAGGGAAAAACTGTTTTTT. Encoded protein: CATSQDREKLFF. Full variable domain (outside the CDR3, taken from reference TRBV15 and TRBJ1-4): DAMVIQNPRYQVTQFGKPVTLSCSQTLNHNVMYWYQQKSSQAPKLLFHYYDKDFNNEADTPDNFQSRRPNTSFCFLDIRSPGLGDTAMYLCATSQDREKLFFGSGTQLSVL.

The gene calls are TRBV5-1 and TRBJ1-1, with D perhaps TRBD1 (6 bases). CDR3 length: 14 residues. Germline V gene sequence: CDR1 SGHRS, CDR2 YFSETQ. Trimming pared 9 bases from V and 1 base from J, leaving 16 bases between. The CDR3 spells CATRPVQGNTEAFF. For the CDR3, the DNA is TGCGCCACCCGCCCCGTACAGGGGAACACTGAAGCTTTCTTT.

The chain uses TRBV11-2 and TRBJ1-1; D is perhaps TRBD1 (5 bases). V was pared by 6 bases and J by 4 bases, with 12 bases between. From germline, CDR1 is SGHAT and CDR2 FQNNGV. This CDR3 spans 13 amino acids. Here the CDR3 DNA reads TGTGCCAGCAGGGCTACAGGTGGCACTGAAGCTTTCTTT. It encodes CASRATGGTEAFF.

The chain employs TRBV6-1 and TRBJ2-3, with 7 bases identical to TRBD1. Germline V gene lookup returns CDR1 MNHNS and CDR2 SASEGT. The V and J ends lost 3 bases and 2 bases, in that order; junction bases with no gene match: 5. The CDR3 sequence is 15 residues long. The CDR3 DNA reads TGTGCCAGCAGTGAGGGGACAGCCACCACAGATACGCAGTATTTT. Protein: CASSEGTATTDTQYF.

J is TRBJ1-2 and V is TRBV5-6, with D possibly being TRBD1 (6 bases). This CDR3 has 15 residues. V gave up 0 bases and J gave up 4 bases, with 13 bases separating them. The germline gives CDR1 SGHDT, CDR2 YYEEEE. The CDR3 is CASSLVSGRGYGYTF. The CDR3 DNA sequence: TGTGCCAGCAGCTTGGTTTCGGGCAGGGGCTATGGCTACACCTTC.

This clone was seen a handful of times. The chain joins TRBV11-2 to TRBJ1-6; 10 bases map to TRBD1. With V trimmed by 5 bases and J by 7 bases, 14 bases remained unmatched. The CDR3 loop spans 18 amino acids. Germline V gene sequence: CDR1 SGHAT, CDR2 FQNNGV. The CDR3 protein is CASSAFPRGQGINSPLHF. As DNA, the CDR3 is TGTGCCAGCAGCGCATTTCCGAGGGGACAGGGGATAAATTCACCCCTCCACTTT.

This chain joins TRBV12-5 and TRBJ2-5, with 9 positions matching TRBD1. Germline values: CDR1 LGHNT, CDR2 FRNRAP. The CDR3 is 16 amino acids. The V and J ends lost 4 bases and 1 base, in that order; junction bases with no gene match: 7. The CDR3, as DNA: TGTGCTAGTGGTTCTCACGGACAGGGGCCCCAAGAGACCCAGTACTTC. It codes for CASGSHGQGPQETQYF.

The V and J genes are TRBV7-9 and TRBJ2-3; D is unresolved. The CDR3 covers 12 residues. Germline V CDR1 and CDR2: SEHNR, FQNEAQ (reference sequence). Deletions cut 5 bases from V and 4 bases from J, with 7 bases between. The CDR3 is CASSKRADTQYF. The CDR3 nucleotides read TGTGCCAGCAGCAAAAGGGCAGATACGCAGTATTTT.

J is TRBJ2-3 and V is TRBV5-1; 9 bases fit TRBD2. The germline CDR1 and CDR2 sequences are SGHRS and YFSETQ. The CDR3 has 16 amino acids. Trimming removed 0 bases from V and 3 bases from J; junction bases left unmatched: 5. The CDR3 DNA reads TGCGCCAGCAGCTTGGTGCCTAGCGGGGCGACAGATACGCAGTATTTT. As protein: CASSLVPSGATDTQYF.

The chain links TRBV5-6 to TRBJ2-7; 8 bases are shared with TRBD1. This CDR3 contains 13 residues. V lost 5 bases to trimming and J lost 3 bases; unmatched junction nucleotides: 4. CDR1 SGHDT and CDR2 YYEEEE come from the germline V gene. The CDR3 nucleotides are TGTGCCAGCAGTTACGGACAGGGCTACGAGCAGTACTTC. Encoded protein: CASSYGQGYEQYF.

CDR3 loop: CASSKQNSPLHF. The CDR3 region has the DNA TGTGCCAGCAGTAAACAGAATTCACCCCTCCACTTT. This chain links TRBV6-5 with TRBJ1-6; no reliable D call. Germline CDR1 is MNHEY and CDR2 is SVGAGI. The V end lost 5 bases, the J end lost 7 bases, and 6 bases lay between the germline ends. This CDR3 contains 12 residues.